The next 10 T cell receptor beta chains were all read from a single sample in a study of cytomegalovirus exposure and HLA in healthy donors (dated by TCRdb to the late 2010s). Receptors were amplified or captured by the immunoSEQ multiplex PCR assay. For the multiplex PCR, a mixture combining 60 forward primers for TCR Vbeta segments and 13 reverse primers for TCR Jbeta segments was used. TCRdb holds this immuneACCESS table with in-frame rearrangements only. Some clones are missing; in checked studies, unresolved V genes explain under half, and the rest has no known cause. The sample table holds about 140,000 clones, of which almost 85% were seen once. The leading ten clones occupy roughly 9.9% of the sample. The sequencing sample was made of PBMCs. These receptors all stem from a woman in her sixties in good health and CMV-seropositive.

This chain connects TRBV7-6 to TRBJ2-5; D not certain. Germline V gives CDR1 SGHVS, CDR2 FNYEAQ. This CDR3 has 12 amino acids. Trimming removed 3 bases from V and 3 bases from J, with 5 bases in between. CDR3 coding DNA: TGTGCCAGCAGCTTCTACGAAGAGACCCAGTACTTC. It translates to CASSFYEETQYF.

This rearrangement joins TRBV7-9 to TRBJ1-1; 9 nucleotides align to TRBD1. V dropped 5 bases and J dropped 6; count of bases not matched to a gene: 7. The germline CDR1 and CDR2 sequences are SEHNR and FQNEAQ (reference sequence). The CDR3 contains 14 residues. The CDR3 here is CASSVPGQGPEAFF. The CDR3 DNA follows: TGTGCCAGCAGCGTACCGGGACAGGGTCCTGAAGCTTTCTTT.

Only one count was recorded for this clone. V and J are TRBV28 and TRBJ1-5; 9 bases line up with TRBD1. Germline CDR1 reads MDHEN; CDR2 reads SYDVKM. V shed 2 bases and J 6 bases; nucleotides not matched to a gene: 5. CDR3 size: 15 residues. In nucleotides, the CDR3 is TGTGCCAGCAGTTTAGGACAGGGGTATCGTCAGCCCCAGCATTTT. Translation gives CASSLGQGYRQPQHF.

The gene calls are TRBV19 and TRBJ2-1; 7 bases match TRBD1. This CDR3 comprises 14 residues. Germline CDR1 is LNHDA and CDR2 is SQIVND (reference sequence). V gave up 5 bases and J gave up 6 bases; unmatched junction bases: 7. CDR3 sequence: CASSREGAINEQFF. Written as DNA, the CDR3 is TGTGCCAGTAGTCGTGAGGGGGCTATCAATGAGCAGTTCTTC.

This chain uses TRBV7-6 with TRBJ1-5; 7 bases are a match to TRBD1. The CDR3 contains 13 residues. The germline V gene has CDR1 SGHVS and CDR2 FNYEAQ. Unmatched junction bases numbered 5, after V lost 5 bases and J lost 7 bases. The CDR3, as DNA: TGTGCCAGCAGCCACTCCAGGGGGCAGCCCCAGCATTTT. This translates into CASSHSRGQPQHF.

The chain has TRBV7-3 and TRBJ2-2, with 7 positions matching TRBD2. Germline V lookup: CDR1 SGHTA, CDR2 FQGTGA. The length of the CDR3 is 16 residues. J was trimmed by 0 bases and V by 3 bases; bases with no gene match: 4. In DNA, the CDR3 is TGTGCCAGCAGCTTCCCTAGCGGTCCGAACACCGGGGAGCTGTTTTTT. This codes for CASSFPSGPNTGELFF.

This chain links TRBV5-1 with TRBJ1-2, with 8 bases lining up with TRBD1. The CDR3 covers 13 residues. Per germline, CDR1 SGHRS and CDR2 YFSETQ. V lost 4 bases to trimming and J lost 4 bases; unmatched junction nucleotides: 3. This CDR3 reads CASSVGQGYGYTF. The DNA for the CDR3 is TGCGCCAGCAGCGTCGGACAGGGCTATGGCTACACCTTC.

This clone has just a few counts. The chain uses TRBV7-9 and TRBJ1-5; no clear D. V gave up 5 bases and J gave up 2 bases, with 10 bases separating them. This CDR3 is 14 amino acids long. Germline V lookup: CDR1 SEHNR, CDR2 FQNEAQ (reference sequence). CDR3 amino acids: CASSPVMGNQPQHF. DNA of the CDR3: TGTGCCAGCAGCCCGGTCATGGGCAATCAGCCCCAGCATTTT.

J is TRBJ1-5 and V is TRBV28, with TRBD1 as a possible D gene (6 bases). This CDR3 is built from 14 residues. The V end lost 2 bases, the J end lost 7 bases, and 12 bases lay between the germline ends. From germline, CDR1 is MDHEN and CDR2 SYDVKM. The chain's CDR3 is CASSLRGLGQPQHF. CDR3 bases: TGTGCCAGCAGTTTAAGGGGGTTAGGGCAGCCCCAGCATTTT.

The CDR3 nucleotides read TGTGCCAGCAGTTTAAGGACGGGAGGCTACACCTTC. This gives the protein CASSLRTGGYTF. V usage is TRBV28 and J usage is TRBJ1-2; D is ambiguous. The CDR3 spans 12 residues. CDR1 is MDHEN and CDR2 is SYDVKM in the germline V gene. Trimming removed 2 bases at V and 8 bases at J, with 9 bases between.